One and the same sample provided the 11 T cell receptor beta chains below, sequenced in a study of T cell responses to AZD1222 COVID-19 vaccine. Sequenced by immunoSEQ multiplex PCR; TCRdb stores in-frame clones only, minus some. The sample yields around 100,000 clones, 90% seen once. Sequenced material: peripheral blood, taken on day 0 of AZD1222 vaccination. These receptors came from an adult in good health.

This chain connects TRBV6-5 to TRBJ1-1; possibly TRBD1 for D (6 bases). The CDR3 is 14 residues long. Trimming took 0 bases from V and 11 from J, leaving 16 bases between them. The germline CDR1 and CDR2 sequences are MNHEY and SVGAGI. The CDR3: CASSYSGGAGIAFF. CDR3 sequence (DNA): TGTGCCAGCAGTTACTCAGGGGGGGCAGGAATCGCTTTCTTT.

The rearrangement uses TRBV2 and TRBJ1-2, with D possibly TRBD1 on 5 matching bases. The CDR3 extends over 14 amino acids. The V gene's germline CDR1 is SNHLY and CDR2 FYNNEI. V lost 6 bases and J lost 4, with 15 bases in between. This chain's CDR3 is CASRPQGGSYGYTF. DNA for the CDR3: TGTGCCAGCAGGCCCCAGGGTGGTAGCTATGGCTACACCTTC.

CDR3 in DNA: TGTGCCAGCTCACCCGGAAGACTATACTATGGCTACACCTTC. Its translation: CASSPGRLYYGYTF. The rearrangement links TRBV18 to TRBJ1-2; D not certain. V lost 3 bases and J 3 bases, leaving 11 bases between the germline ends. The CDR3 has 14 residues. Germline V lookup: CDR1 KGHSH, CDR2 LQKENI.

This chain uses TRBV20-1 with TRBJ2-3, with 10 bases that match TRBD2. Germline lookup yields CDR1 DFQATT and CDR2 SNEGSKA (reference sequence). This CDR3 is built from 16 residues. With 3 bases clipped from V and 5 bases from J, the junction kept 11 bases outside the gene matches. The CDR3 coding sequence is TGCAGTGCTAGTGGTATAAGCGGGGGGGAAGTAGATACGCAGTATTTT. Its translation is CSASGISGGEVDTQYF.

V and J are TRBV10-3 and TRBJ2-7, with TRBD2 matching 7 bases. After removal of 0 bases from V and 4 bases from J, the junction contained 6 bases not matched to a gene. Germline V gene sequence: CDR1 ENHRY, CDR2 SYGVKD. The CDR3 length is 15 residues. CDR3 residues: CAISESAGVIYEQYF. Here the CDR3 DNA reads TGTGCCATCAGTGAGTCCGCGGGGGTGATATACGAGCAGTACTTC.

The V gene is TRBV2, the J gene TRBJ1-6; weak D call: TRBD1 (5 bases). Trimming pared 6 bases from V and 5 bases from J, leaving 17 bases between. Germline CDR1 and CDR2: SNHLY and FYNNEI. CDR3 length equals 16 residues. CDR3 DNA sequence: TGTGCCAGCAGGAGCGGGGGGTTTCCTCATAATTCACCCCTCCACTTT. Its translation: CASRSGGFPHNSPLHF.

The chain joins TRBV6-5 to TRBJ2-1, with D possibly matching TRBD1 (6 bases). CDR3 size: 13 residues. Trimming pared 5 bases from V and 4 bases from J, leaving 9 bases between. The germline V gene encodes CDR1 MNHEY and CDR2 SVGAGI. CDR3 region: CASSPQGYNEQFF. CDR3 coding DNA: TGTGCCAGCAGTCCACAGGGATACAATGAGCAGTTCTTC.

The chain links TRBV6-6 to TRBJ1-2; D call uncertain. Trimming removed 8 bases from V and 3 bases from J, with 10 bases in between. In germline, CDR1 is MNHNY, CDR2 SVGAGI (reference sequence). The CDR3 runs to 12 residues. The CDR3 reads CASEGLDYGYTF. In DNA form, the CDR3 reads TGTGCCAGCGAGGGATTGGACTATGGCTACACCTTC.

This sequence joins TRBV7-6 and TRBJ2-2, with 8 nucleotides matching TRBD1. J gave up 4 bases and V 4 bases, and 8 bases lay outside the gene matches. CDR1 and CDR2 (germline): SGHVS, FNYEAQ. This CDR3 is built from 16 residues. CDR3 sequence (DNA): TGTGCCAGCAGCTCCCCCCAGGGGGCGCCCACCGGGGAGCTGTTTTTT. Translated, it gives CASSSPQGAPTGELFF.

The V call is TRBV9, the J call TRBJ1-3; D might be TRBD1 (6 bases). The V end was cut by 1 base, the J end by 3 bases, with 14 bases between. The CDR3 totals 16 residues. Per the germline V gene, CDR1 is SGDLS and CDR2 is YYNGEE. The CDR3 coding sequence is TGTGCCAGCAGCGTAAGCGAGGGGGGCAATGGAAACACCATATATTTT. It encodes CASSVSEGGNGNTIYF.

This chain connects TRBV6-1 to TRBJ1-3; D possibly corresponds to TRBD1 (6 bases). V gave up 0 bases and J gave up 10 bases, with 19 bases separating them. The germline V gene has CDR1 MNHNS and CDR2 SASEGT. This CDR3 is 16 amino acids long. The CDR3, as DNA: TGTGCCAGCAGTGAAGCTCGCACAGGGAGGTTGGCAACCATATATTTT. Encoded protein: CASSEARTGRLATIYF.